The present T cell receptor (beta chain) was sequenced within a study of T cell changes during pregnancy in multiple sclerosis. Sequenced by immunoSEQ multiplex PCR; TCRdb stores in-frame clones only, minus some. The sample carries 35,000 to 40,000 clones, roughly 90% recorded once. This specimen was CD8+ T cells from peripheral blood mononuclear cells, taken in the third trimester of pregnancy. The clonotype was recovered from a female donor with multiple sclerosis, enrolled in a pregnancy study.

CDR3 loop: CASRNLLAGDHEQYF. CDR3 nucleotide sequence: TGCGCCAGCAGGAACTTACTAGCGGGAGACCACGAGCAGTACTTC. The chain is built from TRBV5-1 and TRBJ2-7; the match to TRBD2 covers 11 bases. Looked up from germline, CDR1 is SGHRS and CDR2 is YFSETQ. V shed 5 bases, J shed 5 bases, and the junction held 9 bases outside the gene matches. The CDR3 contains 15 residues.